This TCR beta chain was retrieved from a study of cytomegalovirus exposure and HLA in healthy donors. This CDR3 contains 13 residues. Between the trimmed V and J ends, which lost 4 bases and 4 bases, there was a span of 8 bases. CDR1 is SEHNR and CDR2 is FQNEAQ in the germline V gene (reference sequence). PCR involved 60 Vbeta and 13 Jbeta primers. The data were produced by immunoSEQ multiplex PCR, yet TCRdb's version contains in-frame clones alone and is incomplete. In the table there are approximately 190,000 clones, more than 75% of which are singletons. This sequence was found in a man in his forties in good health and CMV-seropositive. What was sequenced was PBMCs. V usage is TRBV7-9 and J usage is TRBJ2-1; D remains unclear. The DNA for the CDR3 is TGTGCCAGCAGCTCCGCAACTTACAATGAGCAGTTCTTC. Its translation: CASSSATYNEQFF.